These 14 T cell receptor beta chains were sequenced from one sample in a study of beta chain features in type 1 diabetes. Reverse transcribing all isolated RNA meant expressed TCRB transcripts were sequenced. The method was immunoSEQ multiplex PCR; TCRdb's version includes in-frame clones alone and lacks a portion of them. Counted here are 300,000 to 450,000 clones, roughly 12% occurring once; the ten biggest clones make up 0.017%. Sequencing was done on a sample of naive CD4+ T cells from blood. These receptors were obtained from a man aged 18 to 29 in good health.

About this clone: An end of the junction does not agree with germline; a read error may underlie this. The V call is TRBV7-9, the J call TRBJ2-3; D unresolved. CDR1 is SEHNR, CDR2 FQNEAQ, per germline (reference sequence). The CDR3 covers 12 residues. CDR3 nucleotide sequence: TGTGCCAGCAGCTGGAGCACGGATACGCAGTATTTT. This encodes CASSWSTDTQYF.

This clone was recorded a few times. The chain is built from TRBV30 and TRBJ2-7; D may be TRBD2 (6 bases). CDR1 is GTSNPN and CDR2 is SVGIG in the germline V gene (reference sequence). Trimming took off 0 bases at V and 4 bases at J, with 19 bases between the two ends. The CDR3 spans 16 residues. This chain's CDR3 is CAWSVRLGGVLYEQYF. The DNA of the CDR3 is TGTGCCTGGAGTGTACGACTCGGGGGAGTCTTGTACGAGCAGTACTTC.

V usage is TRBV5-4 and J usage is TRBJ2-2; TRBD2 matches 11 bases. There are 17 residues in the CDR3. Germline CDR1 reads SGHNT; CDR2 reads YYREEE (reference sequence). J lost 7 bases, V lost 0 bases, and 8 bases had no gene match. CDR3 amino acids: CASSLGLAGGGIGELFF. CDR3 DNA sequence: TGTGCCAGCAGCTTGGGTCTAGCGGGAGGAGGCATCGGGGAGCTGTTTTTT.

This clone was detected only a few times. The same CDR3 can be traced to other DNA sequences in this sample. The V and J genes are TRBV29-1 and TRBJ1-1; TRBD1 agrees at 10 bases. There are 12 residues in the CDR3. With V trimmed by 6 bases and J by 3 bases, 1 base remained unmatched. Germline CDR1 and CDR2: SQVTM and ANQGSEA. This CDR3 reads CSVGQGYTEAFF. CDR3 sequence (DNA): TGCAGCGTGGGACAGGGGTACACTGAAGCTTTCTTT.

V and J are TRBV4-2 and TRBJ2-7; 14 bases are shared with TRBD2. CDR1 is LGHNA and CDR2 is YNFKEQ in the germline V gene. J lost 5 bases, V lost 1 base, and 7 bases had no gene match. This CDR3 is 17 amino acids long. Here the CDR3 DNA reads TGTGCCAGCAGCCAAGGACTAGCGGGAGGGCCTAGAGACGAGCAGTACTTC. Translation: CASSQGLAGGPRDEQYF.

The CDR3 region is CASSLQAGNTEAFF. Here the CDR3 DNA reads TGTGCCAGCAGTTTACAGGCGGGGAACACTGAAGCTTTCTTT. V gene TRBV28 combines with J gene TRBJ1-1; D not resolved. CDR1 and CDR2 from the germline V gene are MDHEN and SYDVKM. The length of the CDR3 is 14 residues. V lost 2 bases to trimming and J lost 1 base, with 8 bases between them.

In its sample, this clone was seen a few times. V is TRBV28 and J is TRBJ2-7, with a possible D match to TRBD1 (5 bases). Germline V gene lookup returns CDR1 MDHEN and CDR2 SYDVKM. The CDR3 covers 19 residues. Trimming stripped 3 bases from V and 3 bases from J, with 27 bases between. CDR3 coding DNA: TGTGCCAGCAGTTTCTCTTGGGCAGGGATACTGAAAATTAGCTACGAGCAGTACTTC. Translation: CASSFSWAGILKISYEQYF.

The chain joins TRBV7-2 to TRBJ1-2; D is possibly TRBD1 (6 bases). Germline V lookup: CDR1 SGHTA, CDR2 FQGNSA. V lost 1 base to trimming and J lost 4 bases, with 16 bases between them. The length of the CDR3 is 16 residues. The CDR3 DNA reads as TGTGCCAGCAGCTTAGTTCTATCGGGACAAGGCTATGGCTACACCTTC. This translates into CASSLVLSGQGYGYTF.

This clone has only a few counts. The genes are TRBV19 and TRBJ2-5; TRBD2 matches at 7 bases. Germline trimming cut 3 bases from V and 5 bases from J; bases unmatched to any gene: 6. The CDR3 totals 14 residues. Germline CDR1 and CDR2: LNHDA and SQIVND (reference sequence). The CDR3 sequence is CASSMGLPWETQYF. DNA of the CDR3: TGTGCCAGTAGTATGGGACTACCGTGGGAGACCCAGTACTTC.

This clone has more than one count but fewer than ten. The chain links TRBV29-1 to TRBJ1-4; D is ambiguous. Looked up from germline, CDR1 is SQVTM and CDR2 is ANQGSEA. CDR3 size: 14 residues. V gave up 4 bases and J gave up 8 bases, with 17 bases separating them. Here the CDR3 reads CSVGIGGEREKLFF. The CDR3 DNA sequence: TGCAGCGTTGGTATAGGCGGGGAACGCGAAAAACTGTTTTTT.

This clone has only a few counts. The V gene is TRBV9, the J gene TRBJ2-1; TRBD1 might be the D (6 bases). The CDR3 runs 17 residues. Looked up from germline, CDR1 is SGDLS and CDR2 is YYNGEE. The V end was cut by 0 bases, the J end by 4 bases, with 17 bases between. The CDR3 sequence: CASSVVGGSNLYNEQFF. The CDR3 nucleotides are TGTGCCAGCAGCGTAGTTGGGGGCTCCAATCTTTACAATGAGCAGTTCTTC.

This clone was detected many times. In DNA, the CDR3 is TGCAGCGTAACCGGGACAGGGGCCTACGAGCAGTACTTC. Translating it yields CSVTGTGAYEQYF. J is TRBJ2-7 and V is TRBV29-1; 10 nucleotides agree with TRBD1. Germline CDR1 SQVTM, CDR2 ANQGSEA. V trimming: 6 bases; J trimming: 2 bases; junction bases outside the gene matches: 4. This CDR3 contains 13 residues.

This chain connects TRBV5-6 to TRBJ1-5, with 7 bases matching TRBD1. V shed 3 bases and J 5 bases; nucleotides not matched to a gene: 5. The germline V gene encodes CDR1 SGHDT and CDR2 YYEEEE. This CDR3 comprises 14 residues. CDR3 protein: CASSSTGMYQPQHF. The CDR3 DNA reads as TGTGCCAGCAGCTCGACAGGGATGTATCAGCCCCAGCATTTT.

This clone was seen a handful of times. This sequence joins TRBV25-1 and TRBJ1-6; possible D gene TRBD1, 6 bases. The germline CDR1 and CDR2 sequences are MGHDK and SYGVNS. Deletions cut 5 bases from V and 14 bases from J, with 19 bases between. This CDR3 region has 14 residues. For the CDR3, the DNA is TGTGCCAGCAGTCCGGACAGAGATGTGGGGGCCCTCCACTTT. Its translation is CASSPDRDVGALHF.